These 10 T cell receptor beta chains share one sample of origin, sequenced in a study of T-cell reconstitution after alpha-beta-depleted transplantation in children. Preparation of the TCRbeta library used unique molecular identifiers. TCRdb re-called the PCR reads through MiXCR, storing one row per CDR3 protein. The sample consists of roughly 350,000 distinct CDR3 sequences, 15% to 20% of them appearing once. The sample in question was PBMCs, mostly from graft donor cells, obtained 360 days after TCRalphabeta/CD19-depleted stem cell transplant. The receptors come from a male patient between 2 and 10 years old who had a stem cell transplant for acute lymphoblastic leukemia, so the T cells may come from the graft donor.

The chain has TRBV20-1 and TRBJ2-7, with D maybe TRBD2 (6 bases). Trimming left V 3 bases short and J 6 bases short, with 15 bases between. This CDR3 has 13 amino acids. CDR1 and CDR2 (germline): DFQATT, SNEGSKA (reference sequence). Here the CDR3 DNA reads TGCAGTGCTAGGGCTCAGACTAGAACCGAGCAGTACTTC. It is translated as CSARAQTRTEQYF.

This clonotype was detected ten times or more. The chain recombines TRBV4-1 with TRBJ2-7; D gene uncertain. V shed 1 base and J shed 0 bases, with 7 bases lying between them. The CDR3 loop spans 14 amino acids. The germline CDR1 and CDR2 sequences are MGHRA and YSYEKL. In nucleotides, the CDR3 is TGCGCCAGCAGCCAAGTAGTATTCTCCTACGAGCAGTACTTC. Translation gives CASSQVVFSYEQYF.

This clonotype showed up just a few times. The rearrangement uses TRBV5-1 and TRBJ2-3; no definite D call. CDR3 size: 14 residues. Trimming left V 5 bases short and J 0 bases short, with 10 bases between. CDR1 is SGHRS, CDR2 YFSETQ, per germline. CDR3 in DNA: TGCGCCAGCAGGCCGCAGCCGAGCACAGATACGCAGTATTTT. This codes for CASRPQPSTDTQYF.

This clonotype occurred a few times. The chain has TRBV7-2 and TRBJ2-3; TRBD2 might be the D (5 bases). The length of the CDR3 is 14 residues. CDR1 is SGHTA, CDR2 FQGNSA, per germline. V lost 5 bases and J 3 bases, leaving 12 bases between the germline ends. The CDR3 is CASSPGSATDTQYF. The DNA for the CDR3 is TGTGCCAGCAGCCCGGGATCAGCAACAGATACGCAGTATTTT.

Only a few counts were recorded for this clonotype. J is TRBJ2-7 and V is TRBV5-1; D not certain. This CDR3 comprises 15 residues. Germline CDR1 and CDR2: SGHRS and YFSETQ. The V gene lost 2 bases and the J gene lost 0 bases, with 12 bases spanning the gap. DNA for the CDR3: TGCGCCAGCAGCTTAGGGCTAGAGACCTCCTACGAGCAGTACTTC. This codes for CASSLGLETSYEQYF.

In its sample, this clonotype was seen many times. The chain employs TRBV28 and TRBJ1-4, with 10 bases aligning to TRBD1. Germline loops: CDR1 MDHEN, CDR2 SYDVKM. V gave up 4 bases and J gave up 6 bases; unmatched junction bases: 5. The CDR3 sequence is 15 residues long. The CDR3 region has the DNA TGTGCCAGCAGTTCACAGGGACAGGGGCATGAAAAACTGTTTTTT. It translates to CASSSQGQGHEKLFF.

The chain is built from TRBV11-2 and TRBJ1-6; D possibly corresponds to TRBD1 (6 bases). Deletions cut 5 bases from V and 9 bases from J, with 14 bases between. This CDR3 is 14 amino acids long. CDR1 and CDR2 (germline): SGHAT, FQNNGV. CDR3 amino acids: CASSRTVDGSPLHF. For the CDR3, the DNA is TGTGCCAGCAGCCGGACAGTGGATGGTTCACCCCTCCACTTT.

This CDR3 reads CASSLTGANTEAFF. The CDR3 bases are TGTGCCAGTAGCCTGACAGGGGCGAACACTGAAGCTTTCTTT. This chain uses TRBV19 with TRBJ1-1; the match to TRBD1 covers 8 bases. The germline V gene encodes CDR1 LNHDA and CDR2 SQIVND (reference sequence). The trim removed 6 bases at V and 1 base at J, leaving 4 bases unmatched. The length of the CDR3 is 14 residues.

The chain uses TRBV29-1 and TRBJ2-3; TRBD2 might be the D (6 bases). The ends were cut back, 3 bases at V and 1 base at J, with 11 bases in the middle. Germline CDR1 is SQVTM and CDR2 is ANQGSEA. CDR3 size: 14 residues. DNA of the CDR3: TGCAGCGTTGAGGAGGGTACGGGCACAGATACGCAGTATTTT. Amino acids: CSVEEGTGTDTQYF.

The chain links TRBV28 to TRBJ2-1; possibly TRBD2 for D (6 bases). CDR3 size: 14 residues. The V gene lost 1 base and the J gene lost 8 bases, with 12 bases spanning the gap. Germline V gene lookup returns CDR1 MDHEN and CDR2 SYDVKM. DNA for the CDR3: TGTGCCAGCAGTTTATTGGCGGGATTCGATGAGCAGTTCTTC. It specifies CASSLLAGFDEQFF.